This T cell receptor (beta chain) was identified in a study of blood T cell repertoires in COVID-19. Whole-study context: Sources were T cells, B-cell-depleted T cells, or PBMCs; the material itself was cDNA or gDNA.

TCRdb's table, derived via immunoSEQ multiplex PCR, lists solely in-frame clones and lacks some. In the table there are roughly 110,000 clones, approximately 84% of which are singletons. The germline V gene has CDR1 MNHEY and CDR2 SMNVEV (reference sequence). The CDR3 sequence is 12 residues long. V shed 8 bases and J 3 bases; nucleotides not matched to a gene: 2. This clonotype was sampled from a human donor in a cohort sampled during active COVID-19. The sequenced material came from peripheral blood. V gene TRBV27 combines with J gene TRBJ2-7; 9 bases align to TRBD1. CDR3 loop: CASGGQGYEQYF. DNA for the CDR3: TGTGCCAGCGGGGGACAGGGCTACGAGCAGTACTTC.